The source of this T cell receptor (beta chain) is a study of blood T cells in healthy people across ages. This clonotype showed up just a few times. As yet, its antigen is unknown. It was with a sample-barcoded 5' primer and a J-beta primer mix that a second PCR of roughly 7 to 11 cycles was run. Each cDNA molecule was tagged by a template-switch adaptor with 12 random nucleotides. Each CDR3 protein gets one entry after TCRdb re-called the 5' RACE reads with MiXCR. The repertoire holds about 640,000 distinct CDR3 sequences, under 70% seen once, with approximately 40% in the top ten. The germline gives CDR1 SGHTA, CDR2 FQGNSA. The length of the CDR3 is 16 residues. V gave up 5 bases and J gave up 4 bases; unmatched junction bases: 11. Isolation recovered at least 6 million PBMCs from every sample. The authors extracted at least 6 micrograms of total RNA per sample. Study-wide results and caveats: In older individuals, TCR beta diversity per million T cells was lower, falling roughly linearly with age.

This rearrangement joins TRBV7-2 to TRBJ2-3; 8 nucleotides agree with TRBD2. The receptor's source is a man aged 55 to 70 in good health. Sequencing input: blood. The CDR3, as DNA: TGTGCCAGCAGCCGTGCGGCCAGCGGGGGACCAGATACGCAGTATTTT. The encoded protein is CASSRAASGGPDTQYF.